The subject of this entry is one T cell receptor (beta chain). Its antigen is still unknown. A single record per CDR3 protein comes from TCRdb applying MiXCR to the reads. In the table there are about 310,000 distinct CDR3 sequences, just under 25% of which are singletons. The data are from a study of T cell repertoires in cytomegalovirus infection. Background on the study: It was the public TCR beta signatures that indicated both CMV infection and matching HLA type. Study-wide points: Cumulative public TCR beta family frequency identified CMV carriers with the relevant HLA.

Germline lookup yields CDR1 SGHNT and CDR2 YYREEE (reference sequence). CDR3 length equals 13 residues. Trimming took off 10 bases at V and 0 bases at J, with 14 bases between the two ends. The material was cultured PBMCs, obtained from culture after CMV antigen stimulation. The gene calls are TRBV5-4 and TRBJ2-7, with D tentatively TRBD2 (5 bases). This receptor was taken from a human donor in good health (CMV status not recorded). Some clones in this sample may be carry-over from other donors' samples. CDR3: CAQDGLISYEQYF. The DNA for the CDR3 is TGTGCCCAGGACGGACTTATCTCCTACGAGCAGTACTTC.